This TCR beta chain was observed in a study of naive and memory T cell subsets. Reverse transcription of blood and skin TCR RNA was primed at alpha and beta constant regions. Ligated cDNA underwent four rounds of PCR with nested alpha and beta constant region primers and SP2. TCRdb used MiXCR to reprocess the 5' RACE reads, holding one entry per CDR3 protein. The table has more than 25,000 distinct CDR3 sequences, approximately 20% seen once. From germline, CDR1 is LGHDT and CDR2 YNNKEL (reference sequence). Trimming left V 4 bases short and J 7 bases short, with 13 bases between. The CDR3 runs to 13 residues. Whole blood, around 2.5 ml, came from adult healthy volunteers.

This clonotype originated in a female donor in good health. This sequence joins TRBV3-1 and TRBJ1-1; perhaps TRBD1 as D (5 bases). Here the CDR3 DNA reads TGTGCCAGCAGCCTCCCGGGACGGCGTGAAGCTTTCTTT. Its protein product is CASSLPGRREAFF.